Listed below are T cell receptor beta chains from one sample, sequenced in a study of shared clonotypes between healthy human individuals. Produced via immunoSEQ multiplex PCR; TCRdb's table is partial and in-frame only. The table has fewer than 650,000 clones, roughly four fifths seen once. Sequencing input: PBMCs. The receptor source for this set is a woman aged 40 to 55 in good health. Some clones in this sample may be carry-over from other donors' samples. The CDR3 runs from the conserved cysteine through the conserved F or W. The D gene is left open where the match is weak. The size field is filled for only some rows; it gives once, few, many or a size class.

TGCGCCAGCAGCTTGGGGTTTTACAAGAACACTGAAGCTTTCTTT	CASSLGFYKNTEAFF	NA	TRBV5-1	TRBJ1-1	NA
TGTGCCAGCAGCGCCCCAGGGGCCCAAGCCAAAAACATTCAGTACTTC	CASSAPGAQAKNIQYF	NA	TRBV5-4	TRBJ2-4	NA
TGTGCCAGCAGCCGACCGCAGGGGCGCGGCACCGGGGAGCTGTTTTTT	CASSRPQGRGTGELFF	once	TRBV5-4	TRBJ2-2	NA
TGTGCCAGCCTGGGGGCGGCCTACTCCCACGAGCAGTACTTC	CASLGAAYSHEQYF	NA	TRBV2	TRBJ2-7	NA
TGTGCCAGCAGCTTACGGGGCCTCGCGGGAGGGCGAGGGGAGCAGTACTTC	CASSLRGLAGGRGEQYF	NA	TRBV7-2	TRBJ2-7	TRBD2
TGTGCCAGCAGCTTATTAGCGGGAGAAACCGGGGAGCTGTTTTTT	CASSLLAGETGELFF	NA	TRBV7-3	TRBJ2-2	TRBD2
TGTGCCAGCAGTTCCCCCCCGGGAGGGGCCTATGGCTACACCTTC	CASSSPPGGAYGYTF	NA	TRBV28	TRBJ1-2	NA
TGTGCCAGCAGTCTATACCTTAGCGGGGCCACAGATACGCAGTATTTT	CASSLYLSGATDTQYF	NA	TRBV2	TRBJ2-3	TRBD2
TGTGCCAGCAGTTTATGGGGAATCAATCAGCCCCAGCATTTT	CASSLWGINQPQHF	NA	TRBV28	TRBJ1-5	NA
TGTGCCACCCGGGGCGCTCAGAATCAGCCCCAGCATTTT	CATRGAQNQPQHF	many	TRBV10-3	TRBJ1-5	NA
TGTGCCAGCAGCCGGGTCACCGGGCAGCAAGAGACCCAGTACTTC	CASSRVTGQQETQYF	NA	TRBV9	TRBJ2-5	NA
TGTGCCAGCAGTTTCCCCCTCCGGGACAGAGACACCGGGGAGCTGTTTTTT	CASSFPLRDRDTGELFF	once	TRBV7-2	TRBJ2-2	TRBD1
TGTGCCAGCAGCCGGGACAGGGGTTACGAGCAGTACTTC	CASSRDRGYEQYF	NA	TRBV11-2	TRBJ2-7	TRBD1
TGTGCCAGCAGCCTCGGACAGGGGGCGAGGAAGACCCAGTACTTC	CASSLGQGARKTQYF	NA	TRBV7-2	TRBJ2-5	TRBD1
TGTGCCAGCAGCTTGGGGCAGGGCGTCAGAACAGATACGCAGTATTTT	CASSLGQGVRTDTQYF	NA	TRBV5-6	TRBJ2-3	NA
TGCGCCAGCAGCTTTGGGGTAGCGGAAAAACTGTTTTTT	CASSFGVAEKLFF	NA	TRBV5-1	TRBJ1-4	NA
TGTGCCAGCAGCTTTCGATCTGGGGCCAACGTCCTGACTTTC	CASSFRSGANVLTF	NA	TRBV7-8	TRBJ2-6	NA
TGTGCCAGTAGTAGACAGGGGAGTACCTACGAGCAGTACTTC	CASSRQGSTYEQYF	NA	TRBV19	TRBJ2-7	TRBD1
TGCGCCAGCAGCTTGACAGGGGGCTACGACTATGGCTACACCTTC	CASSLTGGYDYGYTF	few	TRBV5-1	TRBJ1-2	TRBD1
TGCGCCAGCAGGAACAGGGCAATGAACACTGAAGCTTTCTTT	CASRNRAMNTEAFF	NA	TRBV4-1	TRBJ1-1	NA
TGCAGCGTTGGGAAGCACAATGAGCAGTTCTTC	CSVGKHNEQFF	NA	TRBV29-1	TRBJ2-1	NA
TGTGCCAGCTCACCGGAGGGGGGAGGCTACACCTTC	CASSPEGGGYTF	NA	TRBV18	TRBJ1-2	NA
TGTGCCAGCAGTGGACGTAGAACCTATAGCAATCAGCCCCAGCATTTT	CASSGRRTYSNQPQHF	many	TRBV2	TRBJ1-5	NA
TGTGCCAGCAGGCGGGGAGAGCAAGAGACCCAGTACTTC	CASRRGEQETQYF	NA	TRBV2	TRBJ2-5	NA
TGTGCCAGCTCTCCAAAGGGCCTGCACGAGCAGTACTTC	CASSPKGLHEQYF	NA	TRBV7-2	TRBJ2-7	NA
TGCAGTGGAGGGACAGGGCATGGCTACACCTTC	CSGGTGHGYTF	NA	TRBV20-1	TRBJ1-2	TRBD1
TGTGCCAGCAGCCCAGGTGGGCGGACTGAAGCTTTCTTT	CASSPGGRTEAFF	NA	TRBV7-2	TRBJ1-1	NA
TGCGCCAGCAGCTTGGGTGGACAGGCAGGCGCGGAGACCCAGTACTTC	CASSLGGQAGAETQYF	many	TRBV5-1	TRBJ2-5	TRBD1
TGTGCCAGCAGGAATACGGTACGGTACACTGAAGCTTTCTTT	CASRNTVRYTEAFF	NA	TRBV7-2	TRBJ1-1	NA
TGTGCCAGCAGCGTAGCTGCCCACACAGATACGCAGTATTTT	CASSVAAHTDTQYF	NA	TRBV9	TRBJ2-3	NA
TGCGCCAGCAGCTTAAACACAGTAACCTCCTACGAGCAGTACTTC	CASSLNTVTSYEQYF	NA	TRBV5-1	TRBJ2-7	NA